A selection of T cell receptor beta chains follows, all from one sample in a study of OX40 agonist ivuxolimab in advanced cancers. The repertoire was sequenced with immunoSEQ multiplex PCR; TCRdb's copy has only in-frame clones and lacks some. The profile covers over 55,000 clones, with more than 75% appearing a single time and around 8.2% taken by the ten largest. The sequencing here drew on CD4+ or CD8+ T cells sorted from blood, taken in a trial of the OX40 agonist ivuxolimab. Every receptor here comes from an adult with an advanced solid tumor such as melanoma, head and neck, liver or kidney cancer. The CDR3 runs from the conserved cysteine through the conserved F or W. A D gene is named only where the DNA matches it firmly. Some rows have no size entry. The others give once, few or many, or a class for an expanded clone.

CDR3 DNA: TGTGCCAGCAGCTTAAGCTACGAGCAGTACTTC
CDR3 protein: CASSLSYEQYF
D gene: NA
J gene: TRBJ2-7
V gene: TRBV7-2
clone size: NA

CDR3 DNA: TGTGCCAGCAGCTTAACGGGCAGGGGATTTGAAAAACTGTTTTTT
CDR3 protein: CASSLTGRGFEKLFF
D gene: NA
J gene: TRBJ1-4
V gene: TRBV7-2
clone size: few

CDR3 DNA: TGTGCCAGTAGCGGACAGGGGGATCAGCCCCAGCATTTT
CDR3 protein: CASSGQGDQPQHF
D gene: TRBD1
J gene: TRBJ1-5
V gene: TRBV19
clone size: NA

CDR3 DNA: TGTGCCAGCAGTTTAGCGGGAGTTAGGATCCATGAGCAGTTCTTC
CDR3 protein: CASSLAGVRIHEQFF
D gene: TRBD2
J gene: TRBJ2-1
V gene: TRBV27
clone size: NA

CDR3 DNA: TGTGCCAGCCATTCCAGGGTAGCTTTGGATGGCTACACCTTC
CDR3 protein: CASHSRVALDGYTF
D gene: NA
J gene: TRBJ1-2
V gene: TRBV27
clone size: NA

CDR3 DNA: TGTGCCAGCAGCTTGGACGGAAACTACGAGCAGTACTTC
CDR3 protein: CASSLDGNYEQYF
D gene: NA
J gene: TRBJ2-7
V gene: TRBV7-2
clone size: NA

CDR3 DNA: TGTGCCAGCAGTAACAAGCTTTCCACAGATACGCAGTATTTT
CDR3 protein: CASSNKLSTDTQYF
D gene: NA
J gene: TRBJ2-3
V gene: TRBV6-1
clone size: NA

CDR3 DNA: TGTGCCAGCAGCTTAGGGCTCAGGGTCGCCGGGGAGCTGTTTTTT
CDR3 protein: CASSLGLRVAGELFF
D gene: NA
J gene: TRBJ2-2
V gene: TRBV7-8
clone size: NA

CDR3 DNA: TGTGCCTGGGGGTGGGGAGGCATGAACACTGAAGCTTTCTTT
CDR3 protein: CAWGWGGMNTEAFF
D gene: NA
J gene: TRBJ1-1
V gene: TRBV30
clone size: NA

CDR3 DNA: TGTGCCAGCAGCCAATCGGTGGGGGTGGGTCAGCCCCAGCATTTT
CDR3 protein: CASSQSVGVGQPQHF
D gene: NA
J gene: TRBJ1-5
V gene: TRBV16
clone size: NA